This TCR beta chain was captured by sequencing in a study of cytomegalovirus exposure and HLA in healthy donors. General observations from the study: Based on reports, TCR beta sequences accurately predicted HLA-A and HLA-B alleles for most subjects. Apart from CMV serostatus, no immune exposure information was available.

Amplification used 60 Vbeta primers and 13 Jbeta primers. The repertoire was sequenced with immunoSEQ multiplex PCR; TCRdb's copy has only in-frame clones and lacks some. The table shows a few hundred thousand clones, with roughly 80% occurring only once. Notes on this clone: Its antigen is currently unknown.

The sequenced sample was PBMCs. The TCR originated in a man aged 25-45 years in good health and CMV-seronegative.

The CDR3 bases are TGCGCCAGCAGCTCGGGGGGGGCCAACGTCCTGACTTTC. It codes for CASSSGGANVLTF. This chain links TRBV5-1 with TRBJ2-6, with a tentative D call TRBD2 (5 bases). The CDR3 is 13 amino acids. Germline V CDR1 and CDR2: SGHRS, YFSETQ. Deletions cut 3 bases from V and 4 bases from J, with 5 bases between.